The rows below give T cell receptor beta chains drawn from one sample of a study of blood T cells in healthy people across ages. Each CDR3 protein gets one entry after TCRdb re-called the 5' RACE reads with MiXCR. The table lists hundreds of thousands of distinct CDR3 sequences, 20% to 30% of them singletons. The same data also went into a second study, on T cells of mothers and their children.

The sequencing input was blood. The receptors here all came from a boy between 10 and 17 years old in good health. The CDR3 runs from the conserved cysteine through the conserved F or W. The D gene is left open where the match is weak. Size tells how often a clone was seen (once, few, many) or the class of an expanded clone, and some rows leave it out.

clone size: .
D gene: TRBD1
V gene: TRBV6-2/TRBV6-3
CDR3 length: 16
J gene: TRBJ2-5
CDR3 DNA: TGTGCCAGCAGTTACTCGGGGGACAGAATGGAAGAGACCCAGTACTTC
CDR3 protein: CASSYSGDRMEETQYF

clone size: few
D gene: .
V gene: TRBV5-4
CDR3 length: 15
J gene: TRBJ1-2
CDR3 DNA: TGTGCCAGCAGCTTGGATGATCGACCCACACATGGCTACACCTTC
CDR3 protein: CASSLDDRPTHGYTF

clone size: .
D gene: .
V gene: TRBV29-1
CDR3 length: 14
J gene: TRBJ2-7
CDR3 DNA: TGCAGCGTTGAATCCCGCGCAGGAGGCTACGAGCAGTACTTC
CDR3 protein: CSVESRAGGYEQYF

clone size: few
D gene: .
V gene: TRBV19
CDR3 length: 17
J gene: TRBJ2-6
CDR3 DNA: TGTGCCAGAATACACACAATGGGGGAAGGCGGGGCCAACGTCCTGACTTTC
CDR3 protein: CARIHTMGEGGANVLTF

clone size: few
D gene: .
V gene: TRBV4-3
CDR3 length: 15
J gene: TRBJ2-7
CDR3 DNA: TGCGCCAGCAGCCCTCAGGGGCCCACGTCCTACGAGCAGTACTTC
CDR3 protein: CASSPQGPTSYEQYF

clone size: .
D gene: TRBD1
V gene: TRBV6-1
CDR3 length: 16
J gene: TRBJ2-4
CDR3 DNA: TGTGCCAGCAGTCGCGACAGGGGAAGAGGCAAAAACATTCAGTACTTC
CDR3 protein: CASSRDRGRGKNIQYF

clone size: few
D gene: TRBD1
V gene: TRBV7-9
CDR3 length: 13
J gene: TRBJ1-4
CDR3 DNA: TGTGCCAGCACCGCGACAGGGAATGAAAAACTGTTTTTT
CDR3 protein: CASTATGNEKLFF

clone size: .
D gene: .
V gene: TRBV4-3
CDR3 length: 14
J gene: TRBJ2-1
CDR3 DNA: TGCGCCAGCAGCCAAGATCTAGGTTACAATGAGCAGTTCTTC
CDR3 protein: CASSQDLGYNEQFF

clone size: .
D gene: .
V gene: TRBV5-6
CDR3 length: 15
J gene: TRBJ2-5
CDR3 DNA: TGTGCCAGCAGCTTAGGGGAGGGGGTCCAAGAGACCCAGTACTTC
CDR3 protein: CASSLGEGVQETQYF

clone size: many
D gene: .
V gene: TRBV28
CDR3 length: 11
J gene: TRBJ2-7
CDR3 DNA: TGTGCCAGCAGTACCACCTACGAGCAGTACTTC
CDR3 protein: CASSTTYEQYF

clone size: few
D gene: .
V gene: TRBV12-3/TRBV12-4
CDR3 length: 15
J gene: TRBJ2-1
CDR3 DNA: TGTGCCAGCAGTTTATACGGGGTCGTCTACAATGAGCAGTTCTTC
CDR3 protein: CASSLYGVVYNEQFF

clone size: .
D gene: .
V gene: TRBV2
CDR3 length: 17
J gene: TRBJ1-1
CDR3 DNA: TGTGCCAGCAGTGATTCCGTCTCTAGGACAGTGAACGCTGAAGCTTTCTTT
CDR3 protein: CASSDSVSRTVNAEAFF

clone size: few
D gene: .
V gene: TRBV6-2/TRBV6-3
CDR3 length: 14
J gene: TRBJ2-1
CDR3 DNA: TGTGCCAGCACCTTAGGAGGGACCCAGGATGAGCAGTTCTTC
CDR3 protein: CASTLGGTQDEQFF

clone size: .
D gene: TRBD1
V gene: TRBV6-2/TRBV6-3
CDR3 length: 17
J gene: TRBJ1-1
CDR3 DNA: TGTGCCAGCAGGCGACAGACCAGGGGGCGCCGGTACACTGAAGCTTTCTTT
CDR3 protein: CASRRQTRGRRYTEAFF

clone size: few
D gene: .
V gene: TRBV19
CDR3 length: 16
J gene: TRBJ1-1
CDR3 DNA: TGTGCCAGTAGTTCAGGGGATGGATTCGCGTACACTGAAGCTTTCTTT
CDR3 protein: CASSSGDGFAYTEAFF

clone size: .
D gene: TRBD2
V gene: TRBV25-1
CDR3 length: 22
J gene: TRBJ2-7
CDR3 DNA: TGTGCCAGCAGTGAAGGGAGCCCAATCTGGGAAGCGGGGGGGCCTCATACTTACGAGCAGTACTTC
CDR3 protein: CASSEGSPIWEAGGPHTYEQYF

clone size: few
D gene: .
V gene: TRBV7-9
CDR3 length: 15
J gene: TRBJ2-1
CDR3 DNA: TGTGCCAGCAGCTCCGCGCCCCAGGGCTTCGGTGAGCAGTTCTTC
CDR3 protein: CASSSAPQGFGEQFF

clone size: few
D gene: TRBD1
V gene: TRBV27
CDR3 length: 17
J gene: TRBJ2-1
CDR3 DNA: TGTGCCAGCAGTTCGTGGACAGGGGGCAATGCTGGGCATGAGCAGTTCTTC
CDR3 protein: CASSSWTGGNAGHEQFF

clone size: .
D gene: TRBD2
V gene: TRBV6-1
CDR3 length: 18
J gene: TRBJ2-1
CDR3 DNA: TGTGCCAGCAGCCCTGGGACTAGCGGGAGTGGAGGCAAGTCTGAGCAGTTCTTC
CDR3 protein: CASSPGTSGSGGKSEQFF

clone size: few
D gene: .
V gene: TRBV28
CDR3 length: 13
J gene: TRBJ1-2
CDR3 DNA: TGTGCCAGCAGTTTACGGGGGCACTATGGCTACACCTTC
CDR3 protein: CASSLRGHYGYTF

clone size: few
D gene: .
V gene: TRBV28
CDR3 length: 10
J gene: TRBJ2-7
CDR3 DNA: TGTGCCAGTCAAGGCTACGAGCAGTACTTC
CDR3 protein: CASQGYEQYF

clone size: .
D gene: TRBD2
V gene: TRBV29-1
CDR3 length: 14
J gene: TRBJ2-1
CDR3 DNA: TGCAGCGTTGGGAGGCGACTAGCCGACAATGAGCAGTTCTTC
CDR3 protein: CSVGRRLADNEQFF

clone size: .
D gene: .
V gene: TRBV7-2
CDR3 length: 16
J gene: TRBJ2-2
CDR3 DNA: TGTGCCAGCAGCCCCGGTGGGGGGCTTTACACCGGGGAGCTGTTTTTT
CDR3 protein: CASSPGGGLYTGELFF